Below, 10 T cell receptor beta chains from the same sample are listed, as sequenced in a study of T cell repertoires in cytomegalovirus infection. Their antigens remain unidentified. TCRdb reanalysed the reads using MiXCR and keeps one entry per CDR3 protein. Among about 340,000 distinct CDR3 sequences listed, 25% to 30% were seen once. The sample here was cultured PBMCs, taken from culture after CMV antigen stimulation. The receptors come from a human donor in good health (CMV status not recorded). Some clones in this sample may be carry-over from other donors' samples.

The chain is built from TRBV9 and TRBJ2-3, with 9 bases fitting TRBD2. Looked up from germline, CDR1 is SGDLS and CDR2 is YYNGEE. The trim removed 0 bases at V and 5 bases at J, leaving 7 bases unmatched. The CDR3 totals 16 residues. CDR3 DNA: TGTGCCAGCAGCGTAGTCGGTAGCGGGAGACAAGATACGCAGTATTTT. It translates to CASSVVGSGRQDTQYF.

This chain links TRBV3-1 with TRBJ1-4; possible D gene TRBD1, 5 bases. This CDR3 region has 14 residues. The V end was cut by 1 base, the J end by 8 bases, with 11 bases between. Germline loops: CDR1 LGHDT, CDR2 YNNKEL (reference sequence). CDR3 DNA sequence: TGTGCCAGCAGCCAAGCAGGGCTGGGCGAAAAACTGTTTTTT. It specifies CASSQAGLGEKLFF.

This clonotype has only a few counts. The chain combines TRBV27 with TRBJ2-7; 7 nucleotides match TRBD1. Per germline, CDR1 MNHEY and CDR2 SMNVEV (reference sequence). This CDR3 spans 15 amino acids. The J segment lost 0 bases and the V segment lost 5 bases, leaving 7 bases of the junction unmatched. In nucleotides, the CDR3 is TGTGCCAGCAGTCCGGGGACAGAGAGCTCCTACGAGCAGTACTTC. Residues: CASSPGTESSYEQYF.

This clonotype was counted between two and nine times. The rearrangement links TRBV20-1 to TRBJ2-1, with TRBD2 matching over 12 bases. Germline V lookup: CDR1 DFQATT, CDR2 SNEGSKA (reference sequence). Trimming removed 0 bases from V and 0 bases from J; junction bases left unmatched: 12. The length of the CDR3 is 20 residues. In DNA form, the CDR3 reads TGCAGTGCTAGAGATCAGGGGCTAGCGGGGGGGCCTAGCTCCTACAATGAGCAGTTCTTC. Residues: CSARDQGLAGGPSSYNEQFF.

The rearrangement joins TRBV7-8 to TRBJ1-5; 7 nucleotides match TRBD1. The CDR3 is 17 amino acids. J was trimmed by 0 bases and V by 2 bases; bases with no gene match: 7. Germline lookup yields CDR1 SGHVS and CDR2 FQNEAQ. CDR3 region: CASSLRLYRGSNQPQHF. The CDR3, as DNA: TGTGCCAGCAGCTTAAGACTGTACAGGGGTAGCAATCAGCCCCAGCATTTT. The whole variable domain, filled in from reference TRBV7-8 and TRBJ1-5, reads GAGVSQSPRYKVAKRGQDVALRCDPISGHVSLFWYQQALGQGPEFLTYFQNEAQLDKSGLPSDRFFAERPEGSVSTLKIQRTQQEDSAVYLCASSLRLYRGSNQPQHFGDGTRLSIL.

V and J are TRBV25-1 and TRBJ1-5; TRBD1 matches 8 bases. CDR3 length: 14 amino acids. The germline gives CDR1 MGHDK, CDR2 SYGVNS. V lost 6 bases and J lost 3; bases outside the gene matches: 4. CDR3 DNA: TGTGCCAGCAGGGAGACAGGGGCCAATCAGCCCCAGCATTTT. This gives the protein CASRETGANQPQHF. Complete variable domain (other parts from reference TRBV25-1 and TRBJ1-5): EADIYQTPRYLVIGTGKKITLECSQTMGHDKMYWYQQDPGMELHLIHYSYGVNSTEKGDLSSESTVSRIRTEHFPLTLESARPSHTSQYLCASRETGANQPQHFGDGTRLSIL.

This clonotype was detected only a few times. The V and J genes are TRBV3-1 and TRBJ2-1; 8 bases align to TRBD2. Trimming took 2 bases from V and 6 from J; bases not matched to a gene: 9. The CDR3 is 16 residues long. Germline CDR1 LGHDT, CDR2 YNNKEL (reference sequence). The CDR3 bases are TGTGCCAGCAGCCAACTGACGGGAGGGCCGGGCAATGAGCAGTTCTTC. This codes for CASSQLTGGPGNEQFF.

This sequence joins TRBV28 and TRBJ1-5, with 8 bases that match TRBD1. The ends lost 6 bases at V and 1 base at J; junction bases unmatched: 5. The CDR3 is 15 residues long. The V gene's germline CDR1 is MDHEN and CDR2 SYDVKM. CDR3 in DNA: TGTGCCAGCAGCTGGTCAGGGGGCAGCAATCAGCCCCAGCATTTT. This translates into CASSWSGGSNQPQHF.

This chain uses TRBV7-3 with TRBJ2-6; 7 bases align to TRBD1. In germline, CDR1 is SGHTA, CDR2 FQGTGA. The CDR3 extends over 18 amino acids. J lost 0 bases, V lost 4 bases, and 9 bases had no gene match. CDR3 bases: TGTGCCAGCAGCTCTCACAGGGGCCCCCTCTCTGGGGCCAACGTCCTGACTTTC. Amino acids: CASSSHRGPLSGANVLTF.

The table lists this clonotype with a few counts. This chain links TRBV6-1 with TRBJ1-2; D might be TRBD1 (5 bases). Deletions cut 5 bases from V and 6 bases from J, with 19 bases between. CDR3 length: 15 residues. Germline CDR1 MNHNS, CDR2 SASEGT. CDR3 in DNA: TGTGCCAGCAGTTACGGGGGGGGTCTGCAGGATGGCTACACCTTC. It translates to CASSYGGGLQDGYTF.